This T cell receptor beta chain was recorded in a study of vaccination effects on CD4 cells after COVID-19. Libraries were prepared by immunoSEQ multiplex PCR; TCRdb keeps only in-frame clonotypes and omits some of them. This table has 35,000 to 45,000 clones, roughly 72% appearing once. Ahead of sequencing, the ViraFEST assay grew antigen-specific CD4+ T cells using viral peptide pools. Subsequent to 10 days of culture, CD4+ T cells were isolated. None of the vaccinated had previously contracted SARS-CoV-2, and their nucleocapsid antibodies tested negative. In culture with 8 to 10 IU/ml IL-2 and roughly 10 ug/ml peptides, PBMC were grown at a few million per well. This CDR3 has 15 residues. Germline values: CDR1 SGHAT, CDR2 FQDESV (reference sequence). Trimming took off 4 bases at V and 0 bases at J, with 7 bases between the two ends. Of note for this clone: The antigen remains undetermined.

This rearrangement joins TRBV11-1 to TRBJ2-6; D is undetermined. The clonotype comes from a human donor who received a COVID-19 vaccine. Source: CD4+ T cells from PBMCs cultured with SARS-CoV-2 spike peptides, taken before COVID-19 vaccination. The CDR3 loop reads CASSWGNSGANVLTF. The DNA of the CDR3 is TGTGCCAGCAGCTGGGGAAACTCTGGGGCCAACGTCCTGACTTTC.